The sequence of this TCR beta chain was determined in a study of somatic mutations in cytotoxic T cells in rheumatoid arthritis. Study-wide points: Healthy controls did not share the age-linked increase in CD8+ clonality seen in rheumatoid arthritis patients.

From germline, CDR1 is MGHRA and CDR2 YSYEKL. V was pared by 1 base and J by 3 bases, with 7 bases between. The CDR3 length is 14 residues. The table came from immunoSEQ multiplex PCR; TCRdb's copy has only in-frame clones and leaves some out. There are about 19,000 clones in the sample; 80% to 90% occur only once, and over 12% lies in the top ten. Regarding this clone: Its antigen is as yet unknown.

Sequenced input: CD8+ T cells sorted from blood. The chain is built from TRBV4-1 and TRBJ2-1, with D unclear. The TCR sequence derives from an adult with rheumatoid arthritis. The CDR3 DNA reads TGCGCCAGCAGCCAAGCTTCATACTACAATGAGCAGTTCTTC. This codes for CASSQASYYNEQFF.